Shown below are 32 T cell receptor beta chains from a single sample sequenced in a study of chemoradiotherapy in HPV16-positive cancers (dated by TCRdb to between 2022 and 2023). Library preparation employed the immunoSEQ multiplex PCR assay. Sourced from immuneACCESS, this table was stored by TCRdb with only in-frame sequences that have V and J called. A share of the clones is absent; for the studies checked, an unresolved V gene accounts for under half, and the remainder has no known explanation. This sample is represented by roughly 34,000 clones; about 88% of them were singletons. The ten largest make up 2.1% of the sample. The source was blood, collected from a patient who underwent chemoradiotherapy. The receptors here all came from a human donor with HPV-associated anogenital cancer.

The chain links TRBV27 to TRBJ2-3; D remains unclear. The CDR3 spans 15 residues. CDR1 and CDR2 (germline): MNHEY, SMNVEV (reference sequence). V shed 6 bases and J shed 0 bases, with 13 bases lying between them. CDR3 sequence reads: CASSLANPSTDTQYF. Written as DNA, the CDR3 is TGTGCCAGCAGCCTCGCGAACCCTAGCACAGATACGCAGTATTTT.

This clone was picked up one time. This sequence joins TRBV14 and TRBJ1-2; TRBD1 agrees at 7 bases. CDR1 and CDR2 from the germline V gene are SGHDN and FVKESK. This CDR3 region has 15 residues. With 0 bases clipped from V and 5 bases from J, the junction kept 6 bases outside the gene matches. The CDR3 loop is CASSQDLTGQYGYTF. The DNA for the CDR3 is TGTGCCAGCAGCCAAGACCTGACAGGGCAATATGGCTACACCTTC.

V and J are TRBV7-6 and TRBJ2-7; no clear D. The CDR3 loop spans 14 amino acids. Germline V gives CDR1 SGHVS, CDR2 FNYEAQ. Deletions cut 8 bases from V and 7 bases from J, with 21 bases between. CDR3 protein: CASSSLSSPSEQYF. In DNA form, the CDR3 reads TGTGCCAGCTCTTCTCTCTCGAGTCCGTCTGAGCAGTACTTC.

The chain's CDR3 is CASSRGDRRTYEQYF. The CDR3 DNA follows: TGTGCCAGCAGTCGAGGGGACAGACGTACCTACGAGCAGTACTTC. The V and J genes are TRBV6-5 and TRBJ2-7, with 7 bases fitting TRBD1. CDR3 size: 15 residues. With V trimmed by 5 bases and J by 2 bases, 9 bases remained unmatched. CDR1 and CDR2 from the germline V gene are MNHEY and SVGAGI.

The CDR3 DNA sequence: TGTGCCATCAGGGGCGACAGCGTCAATCAGCCCCAGCATTTT. Residues: CAIRGDSVNQPQHF. This rearrangement joins TRBV10-3 to TRBJ1-5; TRBD1 is a possible D gene (5 bases). CDR3 length: 14 residues. V lost 6 bases to trimming and J lost 3 bases, with 12 bases between them. Germline values: CDR1 ENHRY, CDR2 SYGVKD.

This clone has more than one count but fewer than ten. This chain links TRBV25-1 with TRBJ2-7; the D is unclear. The CDR3 is 13 amino acids. Germline V lookup: CDR1 MGHDK, CDR2 SYGVNS. The V end lost 3 bases, the J end lost 4 bases, and 10 bases lay between the germline ends. The CDR3 DNA reads as TGTGCCAGCAGTGATGCAGACCGGTACGAGCAGTACTTC. This translates into CASSDADRYEQYF.

This clone has a single count. The chain combines TRBV4-1 with TRBJ1-1; 7 nucleotides align to TRBD1. This CDR3 is built from 13 residues. CDR1 is MGHRA, CDR2 YSYEKL, per germline. The V segment lost 5 bases and the J segment 11 bases; nucleotides outside the gene matches: 11. The DNA of the CDR3 is TGCGCCAGCAGCTTCCAGGGGGGGGAGGTGGCTTTCTTT. Translation: CASSFQGGEVAFF.

The V and J genes are TRBV4-2 and TRBJ1-1; D possibly corresponds to TRBD1 (5 bases). Trimming left V 1 base short and J 1 base short, with 7 bases between. CDR3 size: 14 residues. CDR1 is LGHNA and CDR2 is YNFKEQ in the germline V gene. CDR3 DNA: TGTGCCAGCAGCCAAGCTACAGGGAACACTGAAGCTTTCTTT. Translating gives CASSQATGNTEAFF.

The CDR3 protein is CASSLPPGNEQYF. CDR3 DNA: TGTGCCAGCAGCCTCCCCCCAGGGAACGAGCAGTACTTC. The V gene is TRBV7-2, the J gene TRBJ2-7; D might be TRBD1 (5 bases). Germline V gene data show CDR1 as SGHTA and CDR2 as FQGNSA. Between the trimmed V and J ends, which lost 5 bases and 5 bases, there was a span of 13 bases. The CDR3 runs to 13 residues.

This chain uses TRBV9 with TRBJ2-1, with no clear D. V lost 4 bases, J lost 4 bases, and 21 bases lay in between. The CDR3 has 17 residues. Germline assignment: CDR1 SGDLS and CDR2 YYNGEE. The CDR3, as DNA: TGTGCCAGCAGCCCCCCGAGTCTGGCTGTGGGGTACAATGAGCAGTTCTTC. This codes for CASSPPSLAVGYNEQFF.

The rearrangement uses TRBV4-1 and TRBJ2-5; D perhaps matches TRBD2 (6 bases). Per germline, CDR1 MGHRA and CDR2 YSYEKL. V was shortened by 0 bases and J by 4 bases, with 15 bases between the two germline ends. This CDR3 region has 16 residues. The CDR3 nucleotides are TGCGCCAGCAGCCAAGACCTGGGCGGGATGGGAGAGACCCAGTACTTC. Translated, it gives CASSQDLGGMGETQYF.

The sample holds a few counts of this clone. The chain has TRBV11-2 and TRBJ2-7; D may be TRBD2 (5 bases). Germline V CDR1 and CDR2: SGHAT, FQNNGV. The CDR3 totals 12 residues. V shed 10 bases and J shed 3 bases, with 13 bases lying between them. CDR3 nucleotide sequence: TGTGCCACCGAGGCCGGGAACTACGAGCAGTACTTC. Its protein is CATEAGNYEQYF.

The chain uses TRBV19 and TRBJ1-5; tentatively, D is TRBD1 (5 bases). Germline CDR1 is LNHDA and CDR2 is SQIVND (reference sequence). This CDR3 comprises 15 residues. Trimming pared 5 bases from V and 0 bases from J, leaving 11 bases between. This chain's CDR3 is CASSSDSYSNQPQHF. In DNA, the CDR3 is TGTGCCAGTAGTTCTGACAGCTATAGCAATCAGCCCCAGCATTTT.

This clone has only a few counts. The chain's CDR3 is CATSRDRDVEGWGSPLHF. As DNA, the CDR3 is TGTGCCACCAGCAGAGATCGCGACGTTGAGGGCTGGGGTTCACCCCTCCACTTT. The V gene is TRBV15, the J gene TRBJ1-6, with no clear D. This CDR3 has 18 residues. Trimming pared 0 bases from V and 9 bases from J, leaving 21 bases between. Germline-derived CDR1 and CDR2 are LNHNV and YYDKDF (reference sequence).

The rearrangement uses TRBV9 and TRBJ1-5, with a weak D call TRBD1 (6 bases). Trimming shortened V by 0 bases and J by 5 bases, and 9 bases separated the two germline ends. Germline V CDR1 and CDR2: SGDLS, YYNGEE. The CDR3 loop spans 14 amino acids. CDR3 sequence (DNA): TGTGCCAGCAGCGTAGAAGGGGGGCATCAGCCCCAGCATTTT. Its translation is CASSVEGGHQPQHF.

V is TRBV18 and J is TRBJ1-3; D remains ambiguous. Trimming left V 3 bases short and J 2 bases short, with 8 bases between. The length of the CDR3 is 14 residues. Looked up from germline, CDR1 is KGHSH and CDR2 is LQKENI. CDR3 sequence: CASSPPRPGNTIYF. CDR3 sequence (DNA): TGTGCCAGCTCACCTCCGCGGCCTGGAAACACCATATATTTT.

The gene calls are TRBV6-6 and TRBJ1-2; D is possibly TRBD1 (5 bases). The ends were cut back, 7 bases at V and 3 bases at J, with 21 bases in the middle. Germline CDR1 and CDR2: MNHNY and SVGAGI (reference sequence). CDR3 length: 16 residues. The CDR3 coding sequence is TGTGCCAGCACTCCTGGGGGGGACGGGTTATACTATGGCTACACCTTC. Protein: CASTPGGDGLYYGYTF.

The chain couples TRBV25-1 to TRBJ2-7, with TRBD2 as a possible D gene (6 bases). The CDR3 length is 15 residues. Per the germline V gene, CDR1 is MGHDK and CDR2 is SYGVNS. V was shortened by 1 base and J by 0 bases, with 10 bases between the two germline ends. The CDR3 spells CASSESIGGSYEQYF. The CDR3 region has the DNA TGTGCCAGCAGTGAATCCATCGGGGGCTCCTACGAGCAGTACTTC.

The chain links TRBV6-1 to TRBJ2-7; D uncertain. Looked up from germline, CDR1 is MNHNS and CDR2 is SASEGT. The V end lost 8 bases, the J end lost 6 bases, and 11 bases lay between the germline ends. This CDR3 region has 11 residues. The CDR3 reads CASGEISEQYF. The CDR3 DNA sequence: TGTGCCAGCGGAGAAATTTCCGAGCAGTACTTC.

The chain combines TRBV7-8 with TRBJ2-7, with D uncertain. CDR1 SGHVS and CDR2 FQNEAQ come from the germline V gene. V lost 5 bases to trimming and J lost 5 bases, with 16 bases between them. The CDR3 loop spans 14 amino acids. The DNA for the CDR3 is TGTGCCAGCAGCACCCCCGACATTAACGACGAGCAGTACTTC. This gives the protein CASSTPDINDEQYF.

The sample holds one count of this clone. This chain joins TRBV13 and TRBJ2-1; possibly TRBD2 for D (6 bases). The ends were cut back, 3 bases at V and 7 bases at J, with 10 bases in the middle. This CDR3 contains 13 residues. Germline V gives CDR1 PRHDT, CDR2 FYEKMQ (reference sequence). Here the CDR3 reads CASSFGGRNEQFF. The CDR3 DNA reads TGTGCCAGCAGCTTCGGGGGAAGGAATGAGCAGTTCTTC.

The V gene is TRBV19, the J gene TRBJ1-2, with 7 bases identical to TRBD1. Per germline, CDR1 LNHDA and CDR2 SQIVND (reference sequence). The CDR3 runs to 14 residues. V dropped 2 bases and J dropped 5; count of bases not matched to a gene: 5. The DNA of the CDR3 is TGTGCCAGTAGTATATTGGCAGGGGGGTATGGCTACACCTTC. Amino acid sequence: CASSILAGGYGYTF.

The chain has TRBV6-5 and TRBJ2-1, with 7 nucleotides matching TRBD2. J lost 6 bases, V lost 7 bases, and 6 bases had no gene match. The CDR3 covers 13 residues. CDR1 is MNHEY, CDR2 SVGAGI, per germline. This CDR3 reads CASKRGIINEQFF. The DNA for the CDR3 is TGTGCCAGCAAGCGGGGAATTATCAATGAGCAGTTCTTC.

The chain couples TRBV27 to TRBJ2-3; weak D call: TRBD2 (6 bases). Germline V gene lookup returns CDR1 MNHEY and CDR2 SMNVEV (reference sequence). The length of the CDR3 is 14 residues. V was trimmed by 6 bases and J by 2 bases, leaving 12 bases between them. CDR3 sequence reads: CASRNGDFTDTQYF. The CDR3 DNA sequence: TGTGCCAGCAGAAATGGGGACTTCACAGATACGCAGTATTTT.

V is TRBV28 and J is TRBJ1-3, with 9 nucleotides matching TRBD1. Trimming cost V 1 base and J 4 bases; bases outside gene matches: 5. The CDR3 sequence is 16 residues long. Germline values: CDR1 MDHEN, CDR2 SYDVKM. The DNA of the CDR3 is TGTGCCAGCAGTTTATTTGGGACAGGGATCGGAAACACCATATATTTT. Its protein is CASSLFGTGIGNTIYF. The full variable domain, completed using reference TRBV28 and TRBJ1-3, is DVKVTQSSRYLVKRTGEKVFLECVQDMDHENMFWYRQDPGLGLRLIYFSYDVKMKEKGDIPEGYSVSREKKERFSLILESASTNQTSMYLCASSLFGTGIGNTIYFGEGSWLTVV.

This chain connects TRBV10-3 to TRBJ1-6; D unclear. The CDR3 contains 14 residues. Germline V CDR1 and CDR2: ENHRY, SYGVKD. V dropped 7 bases and J dropped 7 bases, with 14 bases sitting between them. The CDR3 reads CAIKSDGRNSPLHF. For the CDR3, the DNA is TGTGCCATCAAATCCGATGGACGGAATTCACCCCTCCACTTT.

V usage is TRBV19 and J usage is TRBJ1-1, with unresolved D. Trimming stripped 6 bases from V and 1 base from J, with 12 bases between. CDR1 LNHDA and CDR2 SQIVND come from the germline V gene (reference sequence). The CDR3 totals 14 residues. Written as DNA, the CDR3 is TGTGCCAGTAGATATCTTACGCCGAACACTGAAGCTTTCTTT. Protein: CASRYLTPNTEAFF.

The V gene is TRBV2, the J gene TRBJ2-1; possibly TRBD2 for D (6 bases). Looked up from germline, CDR1 is SNHLY and CDR2 is FYNNEI. The V end was cut by 6 bases, the J end by 3 bases, with 18 bases between. The CDR3 has 16 residues. The CDR3 region has the DNA TGTGCCAGCAGCCCCTTGGAGGGCCCCGGCTACAATGAGCAGTTCTTC. Protein: CASSPLEGPGYNEQFF.

The rearrangement uses TRBV5-5 and TRBJ2-3; TRBD2 matches 9 bases. The CDR3 totals 18 residues. The ends lost 4 bases at V and 2 bases at J; junction bases unmatched: 14. The V gene's germline CDR1 is SGHKS and CDR2 YYEKEE (reference sequence). The CDR3 spells CASSPGKPGLAYTDTQYF. Written as DNA, the CDR3 is TGTGCCAGCAGCCCAGGGAAACCGGGACTAGCCTACACAGATACGCAGTATTTT.

This clone came up a few times. The gene calls are TRBV7-9 and TRBJ2-1; D is perhaps TRBD1 or TRBD2 (5 bases each). With 5 bases removed from V and 6 bases from J, the gap between germline ends came to 8 bases. CDR1 and CDR2 from the germline V gene are SEHNR and FQNEAQ (reference sequence). CDR3 length equals 12 residues. The CDR3 loop reads CASSHGANEQFF. CDR3 DNA: TGTGCCAGCAGCCACGGGGCCAATGAGCAGTTCTTC.

The rearrangement joins TRBV9 to TRBJ2-5, with 7 positions matching TRBD1. V dropped 0 bases and J dropped 5; count of bases not matched to a gene: 7. Per the germline V gene, CDR1 is SGDLS and CDR2 is YYNGEE. The CDR3 runs 15 residues. CDR3 residues: CASSVGTGWTETQYF. CDR3 sequence (DNA): TGTGCCAGCAGCGTAGGGACAGGCTGGACGGAGACCCAGTACTTC.

This clone occurred once. The chain couples TRBV6-6 to TRBJ1-2; possible D gene TRBD1, 5 bases. V was clipped by 5 bases and J by 3 bases, with 13 bases between them. The CDR3 contains 14 residues. The germline V gene encodes CDR1 MNHNY and CDR2 SVGAGI (reference sequence). CDR3 in amino acids: CASSLGGVDYGYTF. For the CDR3, the DNA is TGTGCCAGCAGTCTGGGGGGAGTAGACTATGGCTACACCTTC.